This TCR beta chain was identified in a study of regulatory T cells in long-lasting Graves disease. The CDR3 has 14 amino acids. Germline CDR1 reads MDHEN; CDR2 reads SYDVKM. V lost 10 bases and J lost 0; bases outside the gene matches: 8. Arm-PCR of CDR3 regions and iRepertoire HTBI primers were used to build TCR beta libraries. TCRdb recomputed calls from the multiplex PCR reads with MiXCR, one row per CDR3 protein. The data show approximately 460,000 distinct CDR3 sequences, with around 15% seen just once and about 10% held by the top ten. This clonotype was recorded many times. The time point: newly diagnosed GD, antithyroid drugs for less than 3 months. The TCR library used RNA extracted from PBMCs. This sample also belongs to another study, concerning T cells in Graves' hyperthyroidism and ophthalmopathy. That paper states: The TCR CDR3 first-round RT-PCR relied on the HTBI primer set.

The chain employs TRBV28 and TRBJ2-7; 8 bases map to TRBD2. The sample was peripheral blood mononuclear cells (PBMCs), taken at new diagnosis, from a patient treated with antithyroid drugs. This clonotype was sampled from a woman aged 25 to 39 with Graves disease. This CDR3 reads CATRGGVSSYEQYF. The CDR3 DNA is TGTGCCACCCGGGGGGGGGTTAGCTCCTACGAGCAGTACTTC.